These 18 T cell receptor beta chains came from one sample sequenced in a study of cytomegalovirus exposure and HLA in healthy donors. Assay: immunoSEQ multiplex PCR; the TCRdb copy retains only in-frame clones and omits some. The data show 200,000 to 250,000 clones, over 75% seen once. Sequenced material: PBMCs. The receptors stem from a man aged 18 to 30 in good health and CMV-seropositive.

This clone was recorded only once. CDR3 nucleotides: TGTGCCAGCGCGGGTTGGGATGAGCAGTTCTTC. Its protein product is CASAGWDEQFF. The chain has TRBV27 and TRBJ2-1; possible D gene TRBD2, 5 bases. V lost 8 bases and J 8 bases, leaving 10 bases between the germline ends. Looked up from germline, CDR1 is MNHEY and CDR2 is SMNVEV (reference sequence). The CDR3 contains 11 residues.

This sequence joins TRBV30 and TRBJ1-5, with D unresolved. The V gene lost 3 bases and the J gene lost 11 bases, with 14 bases spanning the gap. From germline, CDR1 is GTSNPN and CDR2 SVGIG (reference sequence). The CDR3 runs to 12 residues. The CDR3 bases are TGTGCCTGGAGCAGGATAGCGGGGACCCAGCATTTT. Its translation: CAWSRIAGTQHF.

On this clone itself: The same CDR3 can be traced to other DNA sequences in this sample. DNA for the CDR3: TGCAGCGTTGGGGGAAATAGCAATCAGCCCCAGCATTTT. This codes for CSVGGNSNQPQHF. The chain combines TRBV29-1 with TRBJ1-5; D uncertain. In germline, CDR1 is SQVTM, CDR2 ANQGSEA. The V and J ends lost 4 bases and 0 bases respectively, with 7 bases between them. The length of the CDR3 is 13 residues.

The genes are TRBV5-1 and TRBJ2-5, with 8 bases aligning to TRBD1. This CDR3 has 14 amino acids. The germline gives CDR1 SGHRS, CDR2 YFSETQ. V lost 3 bases, J lost 5 bases, and 6 bases stayed unmatched. The CDR3 DNA follows: TGCGCCAGCAGCTACGGACAGGGTGAGGAGACCCAGTACTTC. Residues: CASSYGQGEETQYF.

The chain has TRBV29-1 and TRBJ2-3, with 9 bases lining up with TRBD1. The J segment lost 3 bases and the V segment lost 5 bases, leaving 6 bases of the junction unmatched. The CDR3 spans 14 residues. Germline V gives CDR1 SQVTM, CDR2 ANQGSEA. The CDR3 DNA reads as TGCAGCGTTAACCGGGACAGGGTGACAGATACGCAGTATTTT. Amino acids: CSVNRDRVTDTQYF.

V usage is TRBV4-1 and J usage is TRBJ1-2; no clear D. V dropped 5 bases and J dropped 6 bases, with 19 bases sitting between them. CDR1 and CDR2 from the germline V gene are MGHRA and YSYEKL. The CDR3 consists of 15 residues. Here the CDR3 reads CASSAQQRVTHGYTF. Written as DNA, the CDR3 is TGCGCCAGCAGCGCCCAACAGCGGGTTACCCATGGCTACACCTTC.

This sequence joins TRBV5-1 and TRBJ2-1; a possible D gene is TRBD2 (5 bases). Trimming cost V 5 bases and J 6 bases, with 18 bases left between them. Germline CDR1 reads SGHRS; CDR2 reads YFSETQ. The CDR3 consists of 15 residues. The CDR3 sequence is CASSPGRGPRNEQFF. The CDR3, as DNA: TGCGCCAGCAGTCCCGGACGGGGTCCCCGCAATGAGCAGTTCTTC.

This chain links TRBV29-1 with TRBJ1-2; a possible D gene is TRBD1 (6 bases). This CDR3 region has 13 residues. V lost 4 bases and J lost 4, with 13 bases in between. CDR1 and CDR2 (germline): SQVTM, ANQGSEA. The CDR3 region has the DNA TGCAGCGTTGGTGCAGGGGAAGGCTATGGCTACACCTTC. Its protein product is CSVGAGEGYGYTF.

V gene TRBV27 combines with J gene TRBJ1-5; TRBD1 matches at 12 bases. The CDR3 is 18 amino acids. From germline, CDR1 is MNHEY and CDR2 SMNVEV (reference sequence). Trimming removed 6 bases from V and 4 bases from J; junction bases left unmatched: 13. The CDR3 loop reads CASRAGTGGFRLNQPQHF. CDR3 bases: TGTGCCAGCAGAGCCGGGACAGGGGGCTTCCGGTTAAATCAGCCCCAGCATTTT.

The chain has TRBV6-6 and TRBJ1-1; D is unclear. The CDR3 has 14 residues. V was shortened by 5 bases and J by 1 base, with 11 bases between the two germline ends. Per the germline V gene, CDR1 is MNHNY and CDR2 is SVGAGI (reference sequence). CDR3 DNA: TGTGCCAGCAGTCCAGGACTGGGGAACACTGAAGCTTTCTTT. Protein: CASSPGLGNTEAFF.

V gene TRBV2 combines with J gene TRBJ2-1; no reliable D call. Germline CDR1 reads SNHLY; CDR2 reads FYNNEI. The V end was cut by 6 bases, the J end by 10 bases, with 13 bases between. The CDR3 is made up of 12 amino acids. DNA of the CDR3: TGTGCCAGCAGCCGTGTCGCACAAGAGCAGTTCTTC. This codes for CASSRVAQEQFF. The full variable domain, in which reference TRBV2 and TRBJ2-1 provide the parts outside the CDR3, is EPEVTQTPSHQVTQMGQEVILRCVPISNHLYFYWYRQILGQKVEFLVSFYNNEISEKSEIFDDQFSVERPDGSNFTLKIRSTKLEDSAMYFCASSRVAQEQFFGPGTRLTVL.

In nucleotides, the CDR3 is TGTGCCACCAGCAGAGGCTCTGGAAACACCATATATTTT. Protein product: CATSRGSGNTIYF. The chain employs TRBV15 and TRBJ1-3; D is undetermined. In germline, CDR1 is LNHNV, CDR2 YYDKDF (reference sequence). The CDR3 has 13 amino acids. The germline V and J ends were trimmed by 1 base and 0 bases, with 1 base remaining between them.

V gene TRBV9 combines with J gene TRBJ2-5; 9 bases agree with TRBD1. The V gene's germline CDR1 is SGDLS and CDR2 YYNGEE. The junction had 8 bases not matched to a gene; V was cut back by 3 bases and J by 5 bases. CDR3 size: 15 residues. The DNA of the CDR3 is TGTGCCAGCAGCGCTACCGGGACAGGGCGGGAGACCCAGTACTTC. It is translated as CASSATGTGRETQYF.

The V call is TRBV7-9, the J call TRBJ2-3; D not certain. The CDR3 length is 14 residues. Per germline, CDR1 SEHNR and CDR2 FQNEAQ (reference sequence). V lost 5 bases, J lost 2 bases, and 11 bases lay in between. As DNA, the CDR3 is TGTGCCAGCAGCCCACAGAGTCTCACAGATACGCAGTATTTT. The encoded protein is CASSPQSLTDTQYF.

The genes are TRBV4-1 and TRBJ1-3; D not certain. Per germline, CDR1 MGHRA and CDR2 YSYEKL. The CDR3 spans 16 residues. Trimming removed 0 bases at V and 0 bases at J, with 9 bases between. The CDR3 region is CASSQDTTRSGNTIYF. The CDR3 DNA is TGCGCCAGCAGCCAAGATACGACCCGCTCTGGAAACACCATATATTTT.

This clone showed up just a few times. The chain combines TRBV10-2 with TRBJ2-7, with 9 bases aligning to TRBD1. Germline trimming cut 6 bases from V and 3 bases from J; bases unmatched to any gene: 6. The CDR3 is 14 amino acids. The germline gives CDR1 WSHSY, CDR2 SAAADI. The chain's CDR3 is CASRAGTGYYEQYF. The DNA of the CDR3 is TGCGCCAGCAGGGCCGGGACAGGGTACTACGAGCAGTACTTC.

This chain links TRBV5-8 with TRBJ1-5; maybe TRBD1 (6 bases). V gave up 1 base and J gave up 3 bases, with 11 bases separating them. This CDR3 contains 15 residues. The germline CDR1 and CDR2 sequences are SGHTS and YDEGEE. CDR3 sequence: CASSLQGGINQPQHF. CDR3 DNA: TGTGCCAGCAGCTTGCAAGGGGGGATCAATCAGCCCCAGCATTTT. Supplemented by reference TRBV5-8 and TRBJ1-5, the full variable domain reads EAGVTQSPTHLIKTRGQQATLRCSPISGHTSVYWYQQALGLGLQFLLWYDEGEERNRGNFPPRFSGRQFPNYSSELNVNALELEDSALYLCASSLQGGINQPQHFGDGTRLSIL.

The chain has TRBV6-1 and TRBJ1-1, with 9 bases that match TRBD1. The V gene's germline CDR1 is MNHNS and CDR2 SASEGT. The V and J ends lost 0 bases and 3 bases, in that order; junction bases with no gene match: 2. The length of the CDR3 is 15 residues. The CDR3 here is CASSEAGTGYTEAFF. CDR3 coding DNA: TGTGCCAGCAGTGAAGCTGGGACAGGGTACACTGAAGCTTTCTTT.